This T cell receptor beta chain was found in a study of cytomegalovirus exposure and HLA in healthy donors. PCR used 60 Vbeta primers and 13 Jbeta primers. Only in-frame clones appear in the TCRdb table, and some are missing; sequencing was by immunoSEQ multiplex PCR. There are approximately 190,000 clones in the sample; roughly 80% occur only once, and about 3.8% lies in the top ten. The sequenced sample consisted of PBMCs. The TCR comes from a man aged 50 to 59 in good health and CMV-seronegative.

The CDR3 DNA follows: TGTGCCAGCAGCCGACAGGGGGTACACACCGGGGAGCTGTTTTTT. Protein product: CASSRQGVHTGELFF. The chain has TRBV5-6 and TRBJ2-2; 9 bases map to TRBD1. The CDR3 totals 15 residues. Germline V gene sequence: CDR1 SGHDT, CDR2 YYEEEE. The J segment lost 3 bases and the V segment lost 4 bases, leaving 4 bases of the junction unmatched.